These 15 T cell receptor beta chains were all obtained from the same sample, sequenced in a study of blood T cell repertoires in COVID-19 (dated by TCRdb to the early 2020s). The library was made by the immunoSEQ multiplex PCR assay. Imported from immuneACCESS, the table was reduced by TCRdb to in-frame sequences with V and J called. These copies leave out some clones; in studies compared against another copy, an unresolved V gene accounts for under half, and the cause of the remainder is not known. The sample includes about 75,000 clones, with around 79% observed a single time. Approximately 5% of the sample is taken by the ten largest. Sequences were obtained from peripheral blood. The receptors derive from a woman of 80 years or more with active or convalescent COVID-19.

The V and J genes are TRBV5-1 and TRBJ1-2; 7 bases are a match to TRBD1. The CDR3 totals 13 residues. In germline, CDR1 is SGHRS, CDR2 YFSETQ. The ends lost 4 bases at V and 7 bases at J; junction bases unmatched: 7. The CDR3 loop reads CASSPQGNLGYTF. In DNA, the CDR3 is TGCGCCAGCAGCCCACAGGGGAATCTTGGCTACACCTTC.

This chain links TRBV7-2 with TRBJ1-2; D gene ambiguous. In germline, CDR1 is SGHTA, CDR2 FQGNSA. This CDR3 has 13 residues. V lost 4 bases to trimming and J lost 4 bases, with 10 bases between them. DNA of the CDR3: TGTGCCAGCAGCTCATTACTCCTCTATGGCTACACCTTC. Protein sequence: CASSSLLLYGYTF.

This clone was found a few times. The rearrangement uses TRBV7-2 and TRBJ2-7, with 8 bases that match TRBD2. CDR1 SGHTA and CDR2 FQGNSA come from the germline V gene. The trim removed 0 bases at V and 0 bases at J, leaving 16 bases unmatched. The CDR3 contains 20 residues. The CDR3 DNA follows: TGTGCCAGCAGCTTAGCGTCGGGTCGGGGGGGCCGGTCAAGCTCCTACGAGCAGTACTTC. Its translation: CASSLASGRGGRSSSYEQYF. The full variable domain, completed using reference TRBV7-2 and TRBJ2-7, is GAGVSQSPSNKVTEKGKDVELRCDPISGHTALYWYRQSLGQGLEFLIYFQGNSAPDKSGLPSDRFSAERTGGSVSTLTIQRTQQEDSAVYLCASSLASGRGGRSSSYEQYFGPGTRLTVT.

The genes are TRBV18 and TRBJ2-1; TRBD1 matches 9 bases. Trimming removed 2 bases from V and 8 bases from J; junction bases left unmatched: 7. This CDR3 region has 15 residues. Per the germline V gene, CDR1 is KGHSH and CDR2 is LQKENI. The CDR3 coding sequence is TGTGCCAGCTCACCAGGGACAGGGCGCGTCGATGAGCAGTTCTTC. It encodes CASSPGTGRVDEQFF.

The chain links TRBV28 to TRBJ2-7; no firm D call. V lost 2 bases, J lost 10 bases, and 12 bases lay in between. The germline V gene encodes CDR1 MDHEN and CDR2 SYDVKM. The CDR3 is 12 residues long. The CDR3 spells CASSLAQRVQYF. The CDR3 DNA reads TGTGCCAGCAGTTTAGCCCAGCGCGTACAGTACTTC. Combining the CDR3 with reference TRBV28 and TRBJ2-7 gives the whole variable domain DVKVTQSSRYLVKRTGEKVFLECVQDMDHENMFWYRQDPGLGLRLIYFSYDVKMKEKGDIPEGYSVSREKKERFSLILESASTNQTSMYLCASSLAQRVQYFGPGTRLTVT.

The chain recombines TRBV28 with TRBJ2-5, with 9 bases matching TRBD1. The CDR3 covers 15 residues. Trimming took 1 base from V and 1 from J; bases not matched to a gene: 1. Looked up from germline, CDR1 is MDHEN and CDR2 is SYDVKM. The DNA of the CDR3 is TGTGCCAGCAGTTTATCGACAGGGGGCCAAGAGACCCAGTACTTC. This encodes CASSLSTGGQETQYF.

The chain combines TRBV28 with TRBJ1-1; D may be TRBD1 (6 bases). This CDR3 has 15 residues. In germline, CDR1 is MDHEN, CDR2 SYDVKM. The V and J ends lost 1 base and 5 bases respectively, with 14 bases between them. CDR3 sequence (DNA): TGTGCCAGCAGTTTATTGGGGGGGCCGGAGACTGAAGCTTTCTTT. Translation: CASSLLGGPETEAFF.

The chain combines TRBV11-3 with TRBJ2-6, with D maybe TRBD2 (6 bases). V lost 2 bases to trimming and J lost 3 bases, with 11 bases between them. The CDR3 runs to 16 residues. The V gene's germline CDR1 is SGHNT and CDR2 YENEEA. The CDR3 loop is CASSLRGGVGANVLTF. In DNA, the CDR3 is TGTGCCAGCAGCTTAAGAGGCGGGGTTGGGGCCAACGTCCTGACTTTC.

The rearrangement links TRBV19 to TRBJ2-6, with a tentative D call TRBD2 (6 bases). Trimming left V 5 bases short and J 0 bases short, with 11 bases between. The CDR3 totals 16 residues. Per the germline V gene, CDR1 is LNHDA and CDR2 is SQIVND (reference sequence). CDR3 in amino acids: CASSPPGGSGANVLTF. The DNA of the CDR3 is TGTGCCAGTAGTCCCCCCGGGGGCTCTGGGGCCAACGTCCTGACTTTC.

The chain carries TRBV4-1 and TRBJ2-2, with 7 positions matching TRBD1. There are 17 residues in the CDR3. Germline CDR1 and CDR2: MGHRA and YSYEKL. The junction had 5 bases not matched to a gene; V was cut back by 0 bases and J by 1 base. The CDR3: CASSQELRTGNTGELFF. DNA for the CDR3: TGCGCCAGCAGCCAAGAACTCAGGACAGGGAACACCGGGGAGCTGTTTTTT.

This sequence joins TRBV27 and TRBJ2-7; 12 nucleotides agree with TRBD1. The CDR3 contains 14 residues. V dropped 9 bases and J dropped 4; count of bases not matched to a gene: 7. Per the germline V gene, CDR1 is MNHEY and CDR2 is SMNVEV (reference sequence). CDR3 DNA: TGTGCCAGGGATCCGGGACAGGGGGCTTACGAGCAGTACTTC. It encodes CARDPGQGAYEQYF.

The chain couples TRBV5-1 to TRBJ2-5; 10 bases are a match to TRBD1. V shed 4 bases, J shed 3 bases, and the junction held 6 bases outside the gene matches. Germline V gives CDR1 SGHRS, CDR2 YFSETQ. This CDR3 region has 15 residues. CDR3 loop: CASSDRGLDEETQYF. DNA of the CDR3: TGCGCCAGCAGCGACAGGGGGCTGGATGAAGAGACCCAGTACTTC. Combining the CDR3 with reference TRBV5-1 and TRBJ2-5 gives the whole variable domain KAGVTQTPRYLIKTRGQQVTLSCSPISGHRSVSWYQQTPGQGLQFLFEYFSETQRNKGNFPGRFSGRQFSNSRSEMNVSTLELGDSALYLCASSDRGLDEETQYFGPGTRLLVL.

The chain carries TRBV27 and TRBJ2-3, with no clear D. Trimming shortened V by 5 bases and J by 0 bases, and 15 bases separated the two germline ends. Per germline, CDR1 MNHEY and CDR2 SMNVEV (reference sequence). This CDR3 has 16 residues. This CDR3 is CASSRRGEVSTDTQYF. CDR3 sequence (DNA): TGTGCCAGCAGTCGCCGAGGAGAAGTAAGCACAGATACGCAGTATTTT.

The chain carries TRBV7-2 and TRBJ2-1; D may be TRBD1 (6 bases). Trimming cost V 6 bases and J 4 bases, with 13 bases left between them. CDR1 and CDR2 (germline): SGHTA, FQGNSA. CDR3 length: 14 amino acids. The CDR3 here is CASSFQGRYNEQFF. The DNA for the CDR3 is TGTGCCAGCAGTTTTCAGGGGCGGTACAATGAGCAGTTCTTC.

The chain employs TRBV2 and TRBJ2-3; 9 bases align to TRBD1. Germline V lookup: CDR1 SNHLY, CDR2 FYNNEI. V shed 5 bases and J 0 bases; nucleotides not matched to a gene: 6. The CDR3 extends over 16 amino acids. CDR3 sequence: CASSPGTGFSTDTQYF. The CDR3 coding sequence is TGTGCCAGCAGTCCCGGGACAGGGTTCAGCACAGATACGCAGTATTTT. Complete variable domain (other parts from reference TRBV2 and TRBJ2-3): EPEVTQTPSHQVTQMGQEVILRCVPISNHLYFYWYRQILGQKVEFLVSFYNNEISEKSEIFDDQFSVERPDGSNFTLKIRSTKLEDSAMYFCASSPGTGFSTDTQYFGPGTRLTVL.